Sequencing of this TCR beta chain was carried out in a study of T cells after yellow fever vaccination. Broader study findings: Abundant contaminating clonotypes from the bulk population could appear in FACS-sorted repertoires. Among primary-vaccination clones, most reappeared after the booster, at just under 98% for CD4 and approximately 88% for CD8.

This clonotype occurred a few times. Its specificity is unknown. CDR1 is MGHRA, CDR2 YSYEKL, per germline. The CDR3 has 15 amino acids. J gave up 3 bases and V 4 bases, and 5 bases lay outside the gene matches. One entry per CDR3 protein, called by TCRdb with MiXCR from the 5' RACE reads. The sample shows more than 350,000 distinct CDR3 sequences, around a tenth of them seen only once. V usage is TRBV4-1 and J usage is TRBJ2-1, with TRBD2 identical over 8 bases. The specimen comprised PBMCs, sampled on the day of the first yellow fever vaccination. The sequence derives from a man between 18 and 29 years old who received the YFV17D yellow fever vaccine. The CDR3 loop is CASSPGGGFYNEQFF. CDR3 bases: TGCGCCAGCAGCCCCGGCGGGGGGTTCTACAATGAGCAGTTCTTC.